Below are 22 T cell receptor beta chains sequenced from a single sample in a study of blood T cell repertoires in COVID-19. Profiling relied on immunoSEQ multiplex PCR, and the TCRdb table lists in-frame clones only, not all of them. The sample consists of 80,000 to 100,000 clones, approximately 86% of them appearing once. Sequences were obtained from peripheral blood. These receptors came from a woman of 80 years or more with acute or convalescent COVID-19.

This clone was detected only once. V and J are TRBV19 and TRBJ1-6; possibly TRBD1 for D (5 bases). CDR1 LNHDA and CDR2 SQIVND come from the germline V gene (reference sequence). The CDR3 covers 13 residues. Trimming removed 3 bases at V and 5 bases at J, with 5 bases between. The CDR3 DNA follows: TGTGCCAGTAGTATCAGGGATAATTCACCCCTCCACTTT. Its translation: CASSIRDNSPLHF.

The chain carries TRBV5-5 and TRBJ2-7; 10 nucleotides agree with TRBD1. The junction had 8 bases not matched to a gene; V was cut back by 0 bases and J by 5 bases. This CDR3 has 16 residues. The V gene's germline CDR1 is SGHKS and CDR2 YYEKEE (reference sequence). The CDR3, as DNA: TGTGCCAGCAGCTTGGGCGAGGGACAGGGGAGGCACGAGCAGTACTTC. It encodes CASSLGEGQGRHEQYF.

This clone was picked up a small number of times. The genes are TRBV5-1 and TRBJ1-2, with TRBD1 identical over 12 bases. V lost 2 bases, J lost 8 bases, and 10 bases stayed unmatched. CDR1 is SGHRS, CDR2 YFSETQ, per germline. The CDR3 is made up of 16 amino acids. The CDR3: CASSFTGTGGSGGYTF. CDR3 nucleotide sequence: TGCGCCAGCAGCTTCACCGGGACAGGGGGCAGTGGAGGCTACACCTTC.

The genes are TRBV11-3 and TRBJ2-1; 7 nucleotides agree with TRBD1. Germline V gene sequence: CDR1 SGHNT, CDR2 YENEEA. This CDR3 has 15 residues. The ends lost 5 bases at V and 1 base at J; junction bases unmatched: 5. DNA of the CDR3: TGTGCCAGCAGCCCGCGACAGGGATCCTACAATGAGCAGTTCTTC. Translated, it gives CASSPRQGSYNEQFF.

V and J are TRBV5-1 and TRBJ1-1, with 7 bases fitting TRBD1. CDR1 and CDR2 from the germline V gene are SGHRS and YFSETQ. J gave up 0 bases and V 4 bases, and 9 bases lay outside the gene matches. This CDR3 is built from 16 residues. The DNA of the CDR3 is TGCGCCAGCAGCGGGAAGGACAGGAGTATGAACACTGAAGCTTTCTTT. Amino acid sequence: CASSGKDRSMNTEAFF. The full variable domain, completed using reference TRBV5-1 and TRBJ1-1, is KAGVTQTPRYLIKTRGQQVTLSCSPISGHRSVSWYQQTPGQGLQFLFEYFSETQRNKGNFPGRFSGRQFSNSRSEMNVSTLELGDSALYLCASSGKDRSMNTEAFFGQGTRLTVV.

The chain employs TRBV4-1 and TRBJ2-1; a weak D match, TRBD1 (6 bases). V lost 4 bases, J lost 6 bases, and 16 bases lay in between. Germline V gene sequence: CDR1 MGHRA, CDR2 YSYEKL. This CDR3 has 15 residues. CDR3 DNA: TGCGCCAGCAGCCGGATTCCGGGACAAGTCAATGAGCAGTTCTTC. It translates to CASSRIPGQVNEQFF.

Concerning this clone itself: An end of the junction does not agree with germline; a read error may underlie this. The gene calls are TRBV7-6 and TRBJ2-4, with 13 bases lining up with TRBD2. Germline loops: CDR1 SGHVS, CDR2 FNYEAQ. The CDR3 totals 16 residues. The DNA for the CDR3 is TGTGCCAGCAGCGAGGGACTAGCGGGGAATAAAAACATTCAGTACTTT. As protein: CASSEGLAGNKNIQYF.

Written as DNA, the CDR3 is TGTGCCAGCAGCGTAGGCCAGGGGATCGATCAGCCCCAGCATTTT. It translates to CASSVGQGIDQPQHF. This chain joins TRBV9 and TRBJ1-5; a weak D match, TRBD1 (6 bases). From germline, CDR1 is SGDLS and CDR2 YYNGEE. The length of the CDR3 is 15 residues. V lost 0 bases to trimming and J lost 5 bases, with 12 bases between them.

This chain joins TRBV27 and TRBJ2-7; D might be TRBD1 (6 bases). Germline V CDR1 and CDR2: MNHEY, SMNVEV (reference sequence). Trimming pared 1 base from V and 0 bases from J, leaving 16 bases between. The CDR3 loop spans 17 amino acids. CDR3 in DNA: TGTGCCAGCAGTTTATGGGGAGCGGCGGACAGCTCCTACGAGCAGTACTTC. Encoded protein: CASSLWGAADSSYEQYF.

V gene TRBV5-1 combines with J gene TRBJ2-7, with a weak D call TRBD1 (5 bases). The CDR3 loop spans 14 amino acids. The V and J ends lost 3 bases and 6 bases respectively, with 16 bases between them. Germline V CDR1 and CDR2: SGHRS, YFSETQ. DNA for the CDR3: TGCGCCAGCAGCTACGGACAAGGGGTGGGCGAGCAGTACTTC. This sequence encodes CASSYGQGVGEQYF.

This chain joins TRBV5-1 and TRBJ2-1; 11 bases line up with TRBD2. Germline values: CDR1 SGHRS, CDR2 YFSETQ. The J segment lost 8 bases and the V segment lost 3 bases, leaving 7 bases of the junction unmatched. This CDR3 has 15 amino acids. The CDR3: CASSSLAGAEDEQFF. The CDR3 coding sequence is TGCGCCAGCAGCTCACTAGCGGGGGCCGAAGATGAGCAGTTCTTC.

The chain employs TRBV30 and TRBJ2-7; 10 bases map to TRBD1. Trimming took 6 bases from V and 1 from J; bases not matched to a gene: 9. The CDR3 is made up of 15 amino acids. CDR1 is GTSNPN and CDR2 is SVGIG in the germline V gene (reference sequence). This chain's CDR3 is CACILDRGQSYEQYF. CDR3 in DNA: TGTGCCTGCATACTTGACAGGGGGCAATCCTACGAGCAGTACTTC. Combining the CDR3 with reference TRBV30 and TRBJ2-7 gives the whole variable domain SQTIHQWPATLVQPVGSPLSLECTVEGTSNPNLYWYRQAAGRGLQLLFYSVGIGQISSEVPQNLSASRPQDRQFILSSKKLLLSDSGFYLCACILDRGQSYEQYFGPGTRLTVT.

This sequence joins TRBV5-1 and TRBJ1-2; D is perhaps TRBD1 (5 bases). With 3 bases removed from V and 6 bases from J, the gap between germline ends came to 9 bases. Germline CDR1 reads SGHRS; CDR2 reads YFSETQ. The CDR3 totals 12 residues. CDR3 sequence reads: CASSSTVDGYTF. In nucleotides, the CDR3 is TGCGCCAGCAGCTCGACAGTGGATGGCTACACCTTC.

This chain links TRBV28 with TRBJ2-7; 8 nucleotides line up with TRBD1. CDR3 length: 15 amino acids. Germline V gene sequence: CDR1 MDHEN, CDR2 SYDVKM. V trimming: 4 bases; J trimming: 6 bases; junction bases outside the gene matches: 11. As DNA, the CDR3 is TGTGCCAGCAGTTCCACAGGGGGGCTTGGGGGCGAGCAGTACTTC. It codes for CASSSTGGLGGEQYF.

As for this clone: The junction departs from the called germline gene at one end, perhaps through a read error. V usage is TRBV2 and J usage is TRBJ2-4, with 9 nucleotides matching TRBD2. The CDR3 runs 18 residues. The germline V gene encodes CDR1 SNHLY and CDR2 FYNNEI. In DNA, the CDR3 is TGTGCCAGCATTGGGAGCGGGGGGAAGTACGGAGCCAAAAACATTCAGTACTTT. As protein: CASIGSGGKYGAKNIQYF.

The chain has TRBV2 and TRBJ1-4; 7 positions agree with TRBD1. The CDR3 spans 15 residues. V was pared by 6 bases and J by 3 bases, with 7 bases of the junction left unmatched. Germline CDR1 reads SNHLY; CDR2 reads FYNNEI. This CDR3 reads CASSATGLANEKLFF. The CDR3 nucleotides read TGTGCCAGCAGCGCGACAGGGTTAGCTAATGAAAAACTGTTTTTT.

As to this clone: This likely stems from a read error, as it lies one base from a far larger clone. V usage is TRBV9 and J usage is TRBJ1-2; 8 positions agree with TRBD1. V lost 4 bases to trimming and J lost 5 bases; unmatched junction nucleotides: 1. CDR1 and CDR2 (germline): SGDLS, YYNGEE. The CDR3 is 12 residues long. The CDR3 DNA sequence: TGTGCCAGCAGCCGGACAGGGTATGGCTACACCTTC. Its protein is CASSRTGYGYTF.

The gene calls are TRBV27 and TRBJ2-1, with 10 bases matching TRBD2. CDR3 size: 17 residues. V gave up 3 bases and J gave up 6 bases; unmatched junction bases: 11. CDR1 MNHEY and CDR2 SMNVEV come from the germline V gene (reference sequence). The CDR3 bases are TGTGCCAGCAGTTTGATGAGACCTAGCGGGGGCCCCAATGAGCAGTTCTTC. It specifies CASSLMRPSGGPNEQFF.

V is TRBV6-1 and J is TRBJ2-2, with 13 bases matching TRBD2. There are 18 residues in the CDR3. V dropped 4 bases and J dropped 6; count of bases not matched to a gene: 11. Germline CDR1 MNHNS, CDR2 SASEGT. The DNA for the CDR3 is TGTGCCAGCAGTGCCACGGGGGGGACTAGCGGGGTCGCCGGGGAGCTGTTTTTT. Its protein product is CASSATGGTSGVAGELFF.

This chain uses TRBV9 with TRBJ1-2; D is unresolved. The CDR3 is 13 amino acids. V lost 4 bases to trimming and J lost 0 bases, with 7 bases between them. Germline-derived CDR1 and CDR2 are SGDLS and YYNGEE. The CDR3 reads CASSRGANYGYTF. The CDR3 coding sequence is TGTGCCAGCAGCCGAGGTGCTAACTATGGCTACACCTTC.

The V and J genes are TRBV3-1 (or the pseudogene TRBV3-2) and TRBJ1-2; D unresolved. Looked up from germline, CDR1 is LGHDT and CDR2 is YNNKEL (reference sequence). The CDR3 consists of 14 residues. Trimming removed 0 bases from V and 4 bases from J, with 9 bases in between. The CDR3 protein is CASSQDVGPYGYTF. The DNA for the CDR3 is TGTGCCAGCAGCCAAGATGTGGGCCCCTATGGCTACACCTTC.

V is TRBV6-6 and J is TRBJ1-3; 8 bases are shared with TRBD1. The CDR3 has 18 residues. Germline loops: CDR1 MNHNY, CDR2 SVGAGI (reference sequence). V shed 6 bases and J 0 bases; nucleotides not matched to a gene: 13. CDR3: CASSRGPGQASSGNTIYF. The CDR3 DNA reads as TGTGCCAGCAGCCGAGGACCGGGACAGGCGAGCTCTGGAAACACCATATATTTT.